The rows below give T cell receptor beta chains drawn from one sample of a study of T cell responses to AZD1222 COVID-19 vaccine. Clones were read by immunoSEQ multiplex PCR, and TCRdb kept only the in-frame ones, dropping some. Counted here are around 120,000 clones, around 89% occurring once; the ten biggest clones make up 11%. Sequenced material: peripheral blood, taken on day 0 of MenACWY control vaccination. These receptors all stem from an adult in good health. CDR3s include the opening cysteine and the closing phenylalanine or tryptophan. Fields, in order: J gene, clone size, D gene, V gene, CDR3 protein, CDR3 DNA. The D gene is left open where the match is weak. The size of a clone is reported for some rows only, either as once, few or many, or as a class for expanded clones.

TRBJ2-3,NA,TRBD2,TRBV5-6,CASSSGLAGGKLTTDTQYF,TGTGCCAGCAGCTCGGGACTAGCGGGAGGGAAACTCACCACAGATACGCAGTATTTT
TRBJ2-3,NA,NA,TRBV11-1,CASSLALGRTDTQYF,TGTGCCAGCAGCTTAGCGCTTGGTAGGACAGATACGCAGTATTTT
TRBJ1-1,NA,NA,TRBV9,CASSVGEVRNTEAFF,TGTGCCAGCAGCGTAGGGGAAGTTAGGAACACTGAAGCTTTCTTT
TRBJ2-2,once,TRBD1,TRBV5-1,CASSLTQGAGTGELFF,TGCGCCAGCAGCCTCACACAGGGGGCAGGGACCGGGGAGCTGTTTTTT
TRBJ1-4,once,NA,TRBV5-4,CASSLGQGFEKLFF,TGTGCCAGCAGCTTGGGGCAGGGATTTGAAAAACTGTTTTTT
TRBJ1-2,NA,NA,TRBV11-3,CASSLGGNGGYTF,TGTGCCAGCAGCCTGGGGGGGAACGGCGGCTACACCTTC
TRBJ2-7,NA,TRBD2,TRBV10-3,CAISSWTGTSGLSYEQYF,TGTGCCATCAGCTCGTGGACCGGGACTAGCGGGCTCTCCTACGAGCAGTACTTC
TRBJ2-2,NA,NA,TRBV19,CASTGGRRTGELFF,TGTGCCAGTACAGGGGGGAGGAGGACCGGGGAGCTGTTTTTT
TRBJ2-3,NA,NA,TRBV4-2,CASSQLSTDTQYF,TGTGCCAGCAGCCAACTATCAACAGATACGCAGTATTTT
TRBJ1-2,NA,NA,TRBV5-4,CASSLAGVRYGYTF,TGTGCCAGCAGCTTGGCTGGGGTGCGCTATGGCTACACCTTC
TRBJ2-3,NA,TRBD1,TRBV7-6,CASSFKGASADTQYF,TGTGCCAGCAGCTTTAAGGGGGCTTCGGCAGATACGCAGTATTTT
TRBJ1-3,NA,TRBD1,TRBV6-6,CASSPGQPLSGNTIYF,TGTGCCAGCAGCCCGGGACAGCCACTCTCTGGAAACACCATATATTTT
TRBJ1-1,few,NA,TRBV7-9,CASSFPGRVTEAFF,TGTGCCAGCAGCTTCCCGGGCAGGGTAACTGAAGCTTTCTTT
TRBJ1-5,NA,TRBD1,TRBV27,CASSLTGGLNQPQHF,TGTGCCAGCAGTTTAACAGGGGGCCTCAATCAGCCCCAGCATTTT
TRBJ1-3,NA,TRBD1,TRBV6-5,CASSYSMDRVYTIYF,TGTGCCAGCAGTTACTCGATGGACAGGGTCTACACCATATATTTT
TRBJ1-1,NA,NA,TRBV5-6,CASSLDRMGTEAFF,TGTGCCAGCAGCTTGGACAGGATGGGAACTGAAGCTTTCTTT
TRBJ1-2,once,NA,TRBV28,CASSPLTAALNYGYTF,TGTGCCAGCAGTCCGCTGACAGCCGCTCTTAACTATGGCTACACCTTC
TRBJ1-1,NA,NA,TRBV12-5,CASGFQGNTEAFF,TGTGCTAGTGGTTTTCAGGGGAACACTGAAGCTTTCTTT
TRBJ1-1,NA,TRBD1,TRBV7-3,CASSAQGLAEAFF,TGTGCCAGCAGCGCACAGGGGTTGGCTGAAGCTTTCTTT
TRBJ2-3,NA,TRBD1,TRBV3-1/TRBV3-2,CASSHGQGSDTQYF,TGTGCCAGCAGCCACGGACAGGGCTCAGATACGCAGTATTTT
TRBJ1-1,NA,NA,TRBV3-1/TRBV3-2,CASSQGAGGAEAFF,TGTGCCAGCAGCCAAGGTGCCGGGGGGGCTGAAGCTTTCTTT
TRBJ2-2,NA,TRBD2,TRBV30,CAWSWLAGGPTGELFF,TGTGCCTGGAGTTGGCTAGCGGGAGGGCCCACCGGGGAGCTGTTTTTT
TRBJ1-3,NA,NA,TRBV19,CASSILGAGNTIYF,TGTGCCAGTAGTATCCTGGGGGCAGGGAACACCATATATTTT
TRBJ1-2,NA,TRBD1,TRBV27,CASSPRRKQGAGYGYTF,TGTGCCAGCAGCCCCCGGAGAAAACAGGGGGCGGGATATGGCTACACCTTC
TRBJ2-1,NA,NA,TRBV28,CASRLGGSSHNEQFF,TGTGCCAGCAGACTAGGTGGTAGCTCCCACAATGAGCAGTTCTTC